This T cell receptor beta chain is from a study of cytotoxic CD8 clonotypes in ibrutinib-treated CLL. Overall study context: Once treatment had gone on for a median of approximately 11 months, range 6 to 36, response samples were drawn.

Study-level points and caveats: Contraction or stability on treatment characterized the public clonotypes, which were uncommon. Higher circulating CD8+ T-cell counts strongly accompanied higher baseline clonality, above age-matched healthy donors.

V shed 5 bases and J shed 0 bases, with 11 bases lying between them. The CDR3 consists of 14 residues. The germline gives CDR1 SGHKS, CDR2 YYEKEE (reference sequence). In the case of this clone: Its cognate antigen is unknown.

Sequencing used immunoSEQ multiplex PCR; TCRdb keeps in-frame clones, though not all of them. The sample contains about 140,000 clones, approximately 90% of which appear only once. This specimen consisted of PBMCs, obtained after 12 months of ibrutinib treatment. This sequence was found in a human donor with chronic lymphocytic leukemia. The chain employs TRBV5-5 and TRBJ2-5; D not resolved. CDR3 loop: CASRDGRNQETQYF. The CDR3 bases are TGTGCCAGCAGGGACGGACGGAACCAAGAGACCCAGTACTTC.